This T cell receptor (beta chain) emerged from a study of blood T cells in healthy people across ages. Study-wide points: PBMCs were not sorted, which prevented a conclusive comparison of naive versus antigen-experienced cells. Not knowing donor CMV status may have confounded expanded clonotype changes. Diversity estimates drawn from one million T cells were deemed underestimates.

The CDR3 contains 13 residues. Germline CDR1 and CDR2: SEHNR and FQNEAQ (reference sequence). The V end was cut by 3 bases, the J end by 5 bases, with 8 bases between. This clonotype was detected ten times or more. Its antigen remains unknown. Primers used in a second PCR of roughly 6 to 11 cycles were a sample-barcoded 5' primer and a J-beta primer mix. Each CDR3 protein is one row after TCRdb ran MiXCR on the 5' RACE reads. The table lists about 780,000 distinct CDR3 sequences, about 42% of them singletons. The receptor was derived from a man at least 80 years old in good health. Sequencing was performed on blood. J is TRBJ2-1 and V is TRBV7-9; the D is unclear. The CDR3 reads CASSFVGNNEQFF. CDR3 coding DNA: TGTGCCAGCAGCTTCGTAGGAAACAATGAGCAGTTCTTC.